Below, 20 T cell receptor beta chains from the same sample are listed, as sequenced in a study of cytomegalovirus exposure and HLA in healthy donors. TCRdb's table, derived via immunoSEQ multiplex PCR, lists solely in-frame clones and lacks some. This table has 100,000 to 150,000 clones, over 65% appearing once. Sequencing was done on a sample of PBMCs. The receptors shown here come from a woman in her 30s in good health and CMV-seronegative.

The chain couples TRBV5-5 to TRBJ2-7; D unresolved. Germline V gene sequence: CDR1 SGHKS, CDR2 YYEKEE (reference sequence). The CDR3 consists of 14 residues. V was cut by 4 bases and J by 0 bases, with 11 bases left in between. The CDR3 region is CASSREVSSYEQYF. The CDR3 bases are TGTGCCAGCAGCCGAGAGGTCTCCTCCTACGAGCAGTACTTC.

The gene calls are TRBV12-5 and TRBJ2-5, with TRBD1 identical over 9 bases. The CDR3 is 16 amino acids. CDR1 is LGHNT, CDR2 FRNRAP, per germline. With V trimmed by 7 bases and J by 5 bases, 14 bases remained unmatched. The CDR3, as DNA: TGTGCTAGTGCGGGGAGGTCCAGACAGGGGGTCGAGACCCAGTACTTC. Protein: CASAGRSRQGVETQYF. Full variable domain (remainder filled in from reference TRBV12-5 and TRBJ2-5): DARVTQTPRHKVTEMGQEVTMRCQPILGHNTVFWYRQTMMQGLELLAYFRNRAPLDDSGMPKDRFSAEMPDATLATLKIQPSEPRDSAVYFCASAGRSRQGVETQYFGPGTRLLVL.

The rearrangement joins TRBV11-2 to TRBJ2-5; 10 bases fit TRBD2. This CDR3 is 15 amino acids long. Germline V gives CDR1 SGHAT, CDR2 FQNNGV. V gave up 5 bases and J gave up 5 bases; unmatched junction bases: 8. CDR3 loop: CASSPERGGRETQYF. DNA of the CDR3: TGTGCCAGCAGCCCAGAGCGGGGGGGCCGGGAGACCCAGTACTTC.

The chain is built from TRBV5-8 and TRBJ2-1; D is ambiguous. Trimming shortened V by 6 bases and J by 10 bases, and 11 bases separated the two germline ends. Germline loops: CDR1 SGHTS, CDR2 YDEGEE. CDR3 length equals 11 residues. The CDR3 reads CASTMFREQFF. The DNA of the CDR3 is TGTGCCAGCACGATGTTTCGGGAGCAGTTCTTC. The full variable domain, with the rest looked up from reference TRBV5-8 and TRBJ2-1, is EAGVTQSPTHLIKTRGQQATLRCSPISGHTSVYWYQQALGLGLQFLLWYDEGEERNRGNFPPRFSGRQFPNYSSELNVNALELEDSALYLCASTMFREQFFGPGTRLTVL.

This clone was recorded a few times. The chain uses TRBV30 and TRBJ1-2, with 7 bases matching TRBD1. The CDR3 loop spans 13 amino acids. Looked up from germline, CDR1 is GTSNPN and CDR2 is SVGIG (reference sequence). J lost 4 bases, V lost 1 base, and 3 bases had no gene match. CDR3 DNA sequence: TGTGCCTGGAGTGGAGGGACAGCCTATGGCTACACCTTC. Residues: CAWSGGTAYGYTF.

This sequence joins TRBV11-2 and TRBJ2-1, with 8 bases matching TRBD2. Germline CDR1 is SGHAT and CDR2 is FQNNGV. The CDR3 contains 16 residues. V lost 0 bases to trimming and J lost 7 bases; unmatched junction nucleotides: 8. The DNA of the CDR3 is TGTGCCAGCAGCTTAGATCGGGGGGGCTTGAGAAATGAGCAGTTCTTC. This sequence encodes CASSLDRGGLRNEQFF.

CDR3 region: CASSPRLGSNTGELFF. The CDR3 DNA reads TGTGCCAGCAGCCCACGACTAGGGTCTAACACCGGGGAGCTGTTTTTT. The chain combines TRBV5-5 with TRBJ2-2; possibly TRBD2 for D (6 bases). Germline assignment: CDR1 SGHKS and CDR2 YYEKEE (reference sequence). There are 16 residues in the CDR3. With 4 bases removed from V and 2 bases from J, the gap between germline ends came to 15 bases.

The J gene is TRBJ2-2, the V gene TRBV4-1; TRBD2 agrees at 9 bases. This CDR3 has 15 amino acids. J lost 6 bases, V lost 4 bases, and 6 bases had no gene match. The germline V gene has CDR1 MGHRA and CDR2 YSYEKL. CDR3 in amino acids: CASSRSGGGAGELFF. The CDR3 coding sequence is TGCGCCAGCAGCCGTAGCGGGGGAGGGGCCGGGGAGCTGTTTTTT.

V is TRBV18 and J is TRBJ1-4; 8 positions match TRBD1. CDR1 and CDR2 (germline): KGHSH, LQKENI. The CDR3 spans 15 residues. V lost 6 bases, J lost 0 bases, and 3 bases stayed unmatched. The CDR3 DNA sequence: TGTGCCAGCTCTTGGGGACAGGCAACTAATGAAAAACTGTTTTTT. It encodes CASSWGQATNEKLFF.

The rearrangement uses TRBV7-9 and TRBJ2-1; D gene unclear. The CDR3 extends over 13 amino acids. Per germline, CDR1 SEHNR and CDR2 FQNEAQ (reference sequence). Trimming stripped 6 bases from V and 7 bases from J, with 13 bases between. The CDR3 region is CASRKSSRNEQFF. CDR3 nucleotide sequence: TGTGCCAGCAGAAAAAGTTCCAGAAATGAGCAGTTCTTC.

This rearrangement joins TRBV20-1 to TRBJ1-2; TRBD1 aligns across 7 bases. CDR3 length equals 11 residues. The germline V gene has CDR1 DFQATT and CDR2 SNEGSKA (reference sequence). CDR3 DNA: TGCAGCGCTGGGACAGTCTATGGCTACACCTTC. It codes for CSAGTVYGYTF.

The chain carries TRBV4-3 and TRBJ2-2; 12 nucleotides agree with TRBD2. CDR1 and CDR2 (germline): LGHNA, YSLEER. This CDR3 is built from 18 residues. Trimming cost V 1 base and J 4 bases; bases outside gene matches: 7. The CDR3 is CASSQVELAGGVTGELFF. The CDR3, as DNA: TGCGCCAGCAGCCAAGTGGAACTAGCGGGGGGCGTCACCGGGGAGCTGTTTTTT.

The chain recombines TRBV7-6 with TRBJ1-1; D unclear. The CDR3 runs to 19 residues. Trimming took 10 bases from V and 7 from J, leaving 37 bases between them. Looked up from germline, CDR1 is SGHVS and CDR2 is FNYEAQ. The CDR3 sequence: CAINAGNVSDVNTICEAFF. DNA for the CDR3: TGTGCCATAAACGCCGGGAATGTCTCGGATGTGAACACTATATGTGAAGCTTTCTTT.

The rearrangement links TRBV5-6 to TRBJ2-1, with TRBD1 identical over 10 bases. The CDR3 length is 14 residues. J lost 6 bases, V lost 3 bases, and 3 bases had no gene match. Germline loops: CDR1 SGHDT, CDR2 YYEEEE. CDR3 region: CASSYGTGANEQFF. Written as DNA, the CDR3 is TGTGCCAGCAGCTACGGGACAGGGGCCAATGAGCAGTTCTTC.

The table lists this clone with a few counts. The gene calls are TRBV2 and TRBJ1-2, with 10 bases identical to TRBD1. The ends lost 8 bases at V and 4 bases at J; junction bases unmatched: 1. Germline V gene lookup returns CDR1 SNHLY and CDR2 FYNNEI. The CDR3 is 12 amino acids. The CDR3 DNA reads as TGTGCCAGCCGGACAGGGGGCTATGGCTACACCTTC. Translation gives CASRTGGYGYTF.

The gene calls are TRBV10-3 and TRBJ1-1; D perhaps matches TRBD1 (6 bases). CDR1 is ENHRY, CDR2 SYGVKD, per germline. This CDR3 contains 13 residues. V gave up 2 bases and J gave up 13 bases, with 17 bases separating them. Written as DNA, the CDR3 is TGTGCCATCAGTGAGACCCCGGTGGGGGCCGGTTTCTTT. This sequence encodes CAISETPVGAGFF.

The chain recombines TRBV11-2 with TRBJ1-5, with D perhaps TRBD1 (6 bases). CDR1 and CDR2 from the germline V gene are SGHAT and FQNNGV. Trimming left V 4 bases short and J 3 bases short, with 7 bases between. The CDR3 totals 13 residues. CDR3 residues: CASSWGPNQPQHF. The CDR3 DNA reads as TGTGCCAGCAGCTGGGGGCCCAATCAGCCCCAGCATTTT.

This chain connects TRBV6-1 to TRBJ1-6; a weak D match, TRBD1 (6 bases). CDR1 and CDR2 from the germline V gene are MNHNS and SASEGT. The V gene lost 7 bases and the J gene lost 10 bases, with 11 bases spanning the gap. This CDR3 has 12 residues. The CDR3 DNA reads as TGTGCCAGCAAACAGGGCGGATCACCCCTCCACTTT. It is translated as CASKQGGSPLHF.

The chain employs TRBV11-3 and TRBJ2-7; TRBD1 matches 9 bases. With V trimmed by 3 bases and J by 2 bases, 2 bases remained unmatched. In germline, CDR1 is SGHNT, CDR2 YENEEA. CDR3 length: 14 residues. CDR3 bases: TGTGCCAGCAGCTTCCGGACAGGGGCCTACGAGCAGTACTTC. It is translated as CASSFRTGAYEQYF.

The V call is TRBV12-5, the J call TRBJ1-5; 10 bases are shared with TRBD1. Germline V CDR1 and CDR2: LGHNT, FRNRAP. This CDR3 comprises 15 residues. J was trimmed by 3 bases and V by 5 bases; bases with no gene match: 4. This CDR3 reads CASGPGTGDNQPQHF. In nucleotides, the CDR3 is TGTGCTAGTGGTCCGGGGACAGGGGACAATCAGCCCCAGCATTTT.